These 32 T cell receptor beta chains originate from one sample sequenced in a study of blood T cell repertoires in COVID-19. Measured with immunoSEQ multiplex PCR; TCRdb has only the in-frame clones, and not every one. The sample holds fewer than 180,000 clones; roughly nine tenths are singletons and the top ten take about 4.6%. Sequenced input: peripheral blood. These receptors were obtained from a woman aged 55-70 years with active or convalescent COVID-19.

The V call is TRBV20-1, the J call TRBJ2-3; D gene ambiguous. The CDR3 length is 11 residues. The germline CDR1 and CDR2 sequences are DFQATT and SNEGSKA (reference sequence). V gave up 3 bases and J gave up 8 bases, with 9 bases separating them. CDR3 nucleotide sequence: TGCAGTGCTAGTCCCCAAGCTACGCAGTATTTT. Encoded protein: CSASPQATQYF.

V usage is TRBV4-3 and J usage is TRBJ2-7, with 9 positions matching TRBD1. The CDR3 covers 15 residues. CDR1 LGHNA and CDR2 YSLEER come from the germline V gene. V shed 4 bases, J shed 2 bases, and the junction held 6 bases outside the gene matches. The CDR3 sequence is CASSLDRGPTYEQYF. DNA of the CDR3: TGCGCCAGCAGCCTGGACAGGGGCCCTACCTACGAGCAGTACTTC.

This clone was observed a few times. The chain employs TRBV3-1 (or the pseudogene TRBV3-2) and TRBJ2-5, with D tentatively TRBD1 (6 bases). V lost 10 bases to trimming and J lost 1 base, with 10 bases between them. CDR1 is LGHDT, CDR2 YNNKEL, per germline (reference sequence). The CDR3 has 12 amino acids. The CDR3 is CATTGIQETQYF. CDR3 sequence (DNA): TGTGCCACCACAGGGATCCAAGAGACCCAGTACTTC.

This chain uses TRBV30 with TRBJ2-7; possibly TRBD1 for D (8 bases). The CDR3 consists of 12 residues. Trimming pared 8 bases from V and 5 bases from J, leaving 16 bases between. Per germline, CDR1 GTSNPN and CDR2 SVGIG (reference sequence). The CDR3 protein is CAQSTGGDEQYF. The DNA of the CDR3 is TGTGCCCAATCCACAGGGGGGGACGAGCAGTACTTC.

The rearrangement uses TRBV5-8 and TRBJ2-3; 8 bases align to TRBD2. The length of the CDR3 is 16 residues. Germline V lookup: CDR1 SGHTS, CDR2 YDEGEE. J gave up 1 base and V 2 bases, and 6 bases lay outside the gene matches. CDR3 nucleotides: TGTGCCAGCAGCTTAGGTTCAGCGGGGGGCACAGATACGCAGTATTTT. This sequence encodes CASSLGSAGGTDTQYF.

The J gene is TRBJ1-5, the V gene TRBV7-2; 10 bases align to TRBD1. Trimming took 5 bases from V and 6 from J; bases not matched to a gene: 10. This CDR3 spans 16 amino acids. The germline V gene has CDR1 SGHTA and CDR2 FQGNSA. The CDR3 nucleotides read TGTGCCAGCAGCCTTGGTGGGGACAGGGGTAGTCAGCCCCAGCATTTT. It specifies CASSLGGDRGSQPQHF.

This sequence joins TRBV5-1 and TRBJ2-3; 7 positions match TRBD1. This CDR3 has 16 residues. After removal of 4 bases from V and 0 bases from J, the junction contained 8 bases not matched to a gene. The germline CDR1 and CDR2 sequences are SGHRS and YFSETQ. The CDR3 region has the DNA TGCGCCAGCAGCGACCGGACAGGCCCTAGCACAGATACGCAGTATTTT. The encoded protein is CASSDRTGPSTDTQYF.

The chain carries TRBV7-2 and TRBJ1-2, with a weak D call TRBD1 (5 bases). V was trimmed by 4 bases and J by 1 base, leaving 16 bases between them. CDR1 is SGHTA, CDR2 FQGNSA, per germline. The CDR3 has 16 amino acids. CDR3 in DNA: TGTGCCAGCAGCTCACGAAAGGGGTTTGGTAACTATGGCTACACCTTC. This gives the protein CASSSRKGFGNYGYTF.

The J gene is TRBJ1-3, the V gene TRBV19; the match to TRBD1 covers 8 bases. Germline CDR1 LNHDA, CDR2 SQIVND (reference sequence). After removal of 6 bases from V and 4 bases from J, the junction contained 2 bases not matched to a gene. This CDR3 has 13 residues. The CDR3 sequence is CASRGTGGNTIYF. CDR3 nucleotide sequence: TGTGCCAGTAGAGGGACAGGCGGAAACACCATATATTTT.

The rearrangement uses TRBV19 and TRBJ1-1; D unclear. The CDR3 runs to 13 residues. The V end was cut by 7 bases, the J end by 0 bases, with 9 bases between. Germline V gene data show CDR1 as LNHDA and CDR2 as SQIVND (reference sequence). This CDR3 is CASTQKLNTEAFF. CDR3 coding DNA: TGTGCCAGTACTCAGAAGTTGAACACTGAAGCTTTCTTT.

V is TRBV2 and J is TRBJ1-6, with TRBD1 matching over 7 bases. This CDR3 region has 16 residues. The germline CDR1 and CDR2 sequences are SNHLY and FYNNEI. V trimming: 7 bases; J trimming: 0 bases; junction bases outside the gene matches: 6. Written as DNA, the CDR3 is TGTGCCAGCAACCCAGGGGGGAGCTCCTATAATTCACCCCTCCACTTT. This gives the protein CASNPGGSSYNSPLHF.

This clone was counted once. V is TRBV10-3 and J is TRBJ2-3, with 10 bases that match TRBD2. The V segment lost 3 bases and the J segment 4 bases; nucleotides outside the gene matches: 4. Germline V gene lookup returns CDR1 ENHRY and CDR2 SYGVKD. The CDR3 is made up of 15 amino acids. CDR3 in DNA: TGTGCCATCAGTGACTCTAGCGGGGGTGCAGATACGCAGTATTTT. This sequence encodes CAISDSSGGADTQYF.

This clone appeared a few times. This chain joins TRBV7-2 and TRBJ2-5; the match to TRBD1 covers 7 bases. The CDR3 runs to 13 residues. Germline CDR1 reads SGHTA; CDR2 reads FQGNSA. With V trimmed by 5 bases and J by 4 bases, 4 bases remained unmatched. CDR3 residues: CASSRQGSETQYF. CDR3 sequence (DNA): TGTGCCAGCAGCAGACAGGGTTCAGAGACCCAGTACTTC. Full variable domain (outside the CDR3, taken from reference TRBV7-2 and TRBJ2-5): GAGVSQSPSNKVTEKGKDVELRCDPISGHTALYWYRQSLGQGLEFLIYFQGNSAPDKSGLPSDRFSAERTGGSVSTLTIQRTQQEDSAVYLCASSRQGSETQYFGPGTRLLVL.

This chain joins TRBV6-5 and TRBJ2-3, with D maybe TRBD2 (7 bases). CDR1 and CDR2 (germline): MNHEY, SVGAGI. V was trimmed by 7 bases and J by 4 bases, leaving 18 bases between them. This CDR3 is built from 15 residues. In DNA form, the CDR3 reads TGTGCCAGCATTCCTCTCCGGGGGGCGTCAGATACGCAGTATTTT. This encodes CASIPLRGASDTQYF.

This chain uses TRBV7-2 with TRBJ2-3; a weak D match, TRBD2 (6 bases). The V gene lost 4 bases and the J gene lost 5 bases, with 16 bases spanning the gap. Germline assignment: CDR1 SGHTA and CDR2 FQGNSA. This CDR3 is built from 15 residues. The CDR3 is CASSSGLGVGDTQYF. CDR3 nucleotides: TGTGCCAGCAGCTCGGGACTGGGGGTGGGAGATACGCAGTATTTT. Drawing the rest from reference TRBV7-2 and TRBJ2-3, the complete variable domain is GAGVSQSPSNKVTEKGKDVELRCDPISGHTALYWYRQSLGQGLEFLIYFQGNSAPDKSGLPSDRFSAERTGGSVSTLTIQRTQQEDSAVYLCASSSGLGVGDTQYFGPGTRLTVL.

CDR3 region: CASSQREWGGEQYF. CDR3 sequence (DNA): TGCGCCAGCAGCCAGAGGGAGTGGGGAGGCGAGCAGTACTTC. The rearrangement uses TRBV4-1 and TRBJ2-7, with a possible D match to TRBD2 (6 bases). With 3 bases removed from V and 6 bases from J, the gap between germline ends came to 15 bases. Germline V CDR1 and CDR2: MGHRA, YSYEKL. This CDR3 region has 14 residues.

This clone has just a few counts. The V and J genes are TRBV5-4 and TRBJ1-3; D is undetermined. The germline CDR1 and CDR2 sequences are SGHNT and YYREEE (reference sequence). Trimming shortened V by 4 bases and J by 3 bases, and 5 bases separated the two germline ends. This CDR3 has 12 residues. This CDR3 is CASSRLGNTIYF. The CDR3 nucleotides are TGTGCCAGCAGCAGACTTGGAAACACCATATATTTT. Filled out from reference TRBV5-4 and TRBJ1-3, the complete variable domain reads ETGVTQSPTHLIKTRGQQVTLRCSSQSGHNTVSWYQQALGQGPQFIFQYYREEENGRGNFPPRFSGLQFPNYSSELNVNALELDDSALYLCASSRLGNTIYFGEGSWLTVV.

As to this clone: Distinct nucleotide sequences in the sample also encode this CDR3. The chain combines TRBV6-5 with TRBJ2-3; perhaps TRBD2 as D (6 bases). The CDR3 sequence is 15 residues long. V was trimmed by 0 bases and J by 1 base, leaving 8 bases between them. Germline-derived CDR1 and CDR2 are MNHEY and SVGAGI. The chain's CDR3 is CASSYSGGGTDTQYF. The CDR3, as DNA: TGTGCCAGCAGTTACTCGGGCGGGGGCACAGATACGCAGTATTTT.

The chain uses TRBV5-1 and TRBJ1-1, with D uncertain. V gave up 7 bases and J gave up 1 base, with 11 bases separating them. The V gene's germline CDR1 is SGHRS and CDR2 YFSETQ. The CDR3 spans 13 residues. The CDR3 DNA reads as TGCGCCAGCGGAGACCCGCAGAACACTGAAGCTTTCTTT. It codes for CASGDPQNTEAFF.

This chain joins TRBV6-6 and TRBJ1-1; no clear D gene. Per the germline V gene, CDR1 is MNHNY and CDR2 is SVGAGI (reference sequence). The V end was cut by 0 bases, the J end by 1 base, with 6 bases between. The CDR3 contains 14 residues. CDR3 in amino acids: CASSYSPGNTEAFF. As DNA, the CDR3 is TGTGCCAGCAGTTACTCGCCGGGGAACACTGAAGCTTTCTTT.

This clone was seen only once. CDR3 DNA sequence: TGTGCCAGCAGCCAGGACTCAGACAGGGTTTCACCCCTCCACTTT. It is translated as CASSQDSDRVSPLHF. The chain has TRBV3-1 (or the pseudogene TRBV3-2) and TRBJ1-6; TRBD1 matches 7 bases. Trimming at V came to 3 bases and at J to 9 bases, leaving 8 bases not matched to a gene. The length of the CDR3 is 15 residues. Germline values: CDR1 LGHDT, CDR2 YNNKEL (reference sequence).

This chain joins TRBV7-9 and TRBJ2-6, with D maybe TRBD2 (6 bases). The CDR3 totals 18 residues. V dropped 3 bases and J dropped 1 base, with 16 bases sitting between them. Per the germline V gene, CDR1 is SEHNR and CDR2 is FQNEAQ (reference sequence). DNA of the CDR3: TGTGCCAGCAGCTTCTTTCTTCAACGGGGGTCTGGGGCCAACGTCCTGACTTTC. Translated, it gives CASSFFLQRGSGANVLTF.

J is TRBJ2-5 and V is TRBV23-1, with 12 bases aligning to TRBD2. TRBV23-1 is an ORF; its function is uncertain. The CDR3 runs 20 residues. V gave up 2 bases and J gave up 4 bases; unmatched junction bases: 17. CDR3 DNA: TGCGCCAGCAGTCAACACATCGTGGTTCTAGCGGGGGGGCCTGGAGAGACCCAGTACTTC. Protein product: CASSQHIVVLAGGPGETQYF.

The rearrangement joins TRBV5-5 to TRBJ2-2, with 13 bases identical to TRBD2. The trim removed 4 bases at V and 8 bases at J, leaving 8 bases unmatched. CDR3 size: 16 residues. CDR1 is SGHKS and CDR2 is YYEKEE in the germline V gene (reference sequence). The CDR3 region is CASSPGLAGALGELFF. The CDR3 coding sequence is TGTGCCAGCAGCCCAGGACTAGCGGGGGCCTTGGGGGAGCTGTTTTTT.

This sequence joins TRBV6-5 and TRBJ1-1, with a weak D call TRBD1 (5 bases). Germline values: CDR1 MNHEY, CDR2 SVGAGI. The CDR3 runs 15 residues. With 0 bases removed from V and 1 base from J, the gap between germline ends came to 9 bases. The CDR3 loop reads CASSYSGRANTEAFF. In DNA, the CDR3 is TGTGCCAGCAGTTACTCGGGCAGGGCGAACACTGAAGCTTTCTTT.

This clone was picked up one time. The chain joins TRBV3-1 (or the pseudogene TRBV3-2) to TRBJ2-7, with 9 bases lining up with TRBD1. This CDR3 is built from 15 residues. J lost 6 bases, V lost 1 base, and 7 bases had no gene match. Germline V gene sequence: CDR1 LGHDT, CDR2 YNNKEL (reference sequence). CDR3 in amino acids: CASSQAGTGTSEQYF. The CDR3 DNA follows: TGTGCCAGCAGCCAAGCCGGGACAGGGACATCCGAGCAGTACTTC.

This rearrangement joins TRBV5-1 to TRBJ2-1, with TRBD1 identical over 9 bases. The CDR3 covers 16 residues. Germline V lookup: CDR1 SGHRS, CDR2 YFSETQ. V shed 5 bases, J shed 1 base, and the junction held 7 bases outside the gene matches. The CDR3: CASSTGGAWSYNEQFF. The DNA for the CDR3 is TGCGCCAGCAGTACAGGGGGCGCCTGGTCCTACAATGAGCAGTTCTTC.

J is TRBJ2-5 and V is TRBV19, with a weak D call TRBD1 (6 bases). Germline assignment: CDR1 LNHDA and CDR2 SQIVND (reference sequence). The CDR3 is made up of 14 amino acids. V shed 3 bases and J shed 1 base, with 9 bases lying between them. In DNA, the CDR3 is TGTGCCAGTAGTATGGGACATCCCCAAGAGACCCAGTACTTC. Its protein is CASSMGHPQETQYF.

This clone was seen more than once but under ten times. The CDR3 is CASSRQGYGYTF. Written as DNA, the CDR3 is TGTGCCAGCAGCAGACAGGGATATGGCTACACCTTC. V and J are TRBV6-5 and TRBJ1-2, with 7 bases aligning to TRBD1. The germline gives CDR1 MNHEY, CDR2 SVGAGI. The CDR3 is made up of 12 amino acids. Trimming cost V 6 bases and J 5 bases; bases outside gene matches: 3.

This chain links TRBV6-5 with TRBJ2-7; 12 bases align to TRBD2. J lost 2 bases, V lost 6 bases, and 2 bases had no gene match. The CDR3 totals 14 residues. Per germline, CDR1 MNHEY and CDR2 SVGAGI. The chain's CDR3 is CASRPSGGAYEQYF. CDR3 DNA sequence: TGTGCCAGCAGGCCTAGCGGGGGGGCCTACGAGCAGTACTTC.

The gene calls are TRBV7-9 and TRBJ2-7; 7 nucleotides match TRBD1. The CDR3 loop spans 15 amino acids. The V gene end was trimmed by 0 bases and the J gene end by 4 bases; junction bases not matched to a gene: 6. Germline V gene lookup returns CDR1 SEHNR and CDR2 FQNEAQ (reference sequence). CDR3 in DNA: TGTGCCAGCAGCTTAGCCCAGGCAGGGGGATACGAGCAGTACTTC. It encodes CASSLAQAGGYEQYF.

The chain links TRBV4-3 to TRBJ2-5; possibly TRBD1 for D (6 bases). The length of the CDR3 is 15 residues. With 0 bases removed from V and 2 bases from J, the gap between germline ends came to 10 bases. From germline, CDR1 is LGHNA and CDR2 YSLEER. CDR3 sequence: CASSQDRGSQETQYF. The CDR3, as DNA: TGCGCCAGCAGCCAAGACAGGGGTTCGCAAGAGACCCAGTACTTC.